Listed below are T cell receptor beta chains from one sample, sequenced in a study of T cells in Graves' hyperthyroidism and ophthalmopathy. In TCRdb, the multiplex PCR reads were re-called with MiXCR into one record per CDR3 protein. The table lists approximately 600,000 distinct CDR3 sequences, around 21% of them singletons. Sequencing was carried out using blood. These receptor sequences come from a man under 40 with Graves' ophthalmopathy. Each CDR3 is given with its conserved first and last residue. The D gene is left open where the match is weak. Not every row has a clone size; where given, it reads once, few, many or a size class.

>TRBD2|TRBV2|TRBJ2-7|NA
CARGTSGGYEQYF
TGTGCCAGGGGGACTAGCGGAGGCTACGAGCAGTACTTC
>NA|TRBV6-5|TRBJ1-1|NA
CASSYSPGLNTEAFF
TGTGCCAGCAGTTACTCGCCCGGACTGAACACCGAAGCTTTCTTT
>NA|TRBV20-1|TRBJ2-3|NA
CSAKWDTQYF
TGCAGTGCTAAATGGGATACGCAGTATTTT
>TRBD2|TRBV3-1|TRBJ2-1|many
CASSHISGTRPYNEQFF
TGTGCCAGCAGCCACATTAGCGGGACGCGCCCCTACAATGAGCAGTTCTTC
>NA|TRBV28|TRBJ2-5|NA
CASSLISDGQETQYF
TGTGCCAGCAGTTTAATTTCGGACGGACAAGAGACCCAGTACTTC
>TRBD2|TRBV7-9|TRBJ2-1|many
CASSPSGKQFF
TGTGCCAGCAGTCCTAGCGGAAAGCAGTTCTTC
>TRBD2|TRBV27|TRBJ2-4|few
CASSYVGGVDIQYF
TGTGCCAGCAGTTACGTGGGAGGGGTGGACATTCAGTACTTC
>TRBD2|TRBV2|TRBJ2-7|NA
CASSEASGRYEQYF
TGTGCCAGCAGTGAAGCTAGCGGGAGATACGAGCAGTACTTC
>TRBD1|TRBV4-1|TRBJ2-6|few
CASSRNQGAAGANVLTF
TGCGCCAGCAGCCGTAATCAGGGGGCGGCTGGGGCCAACGTCCTGACTTTC
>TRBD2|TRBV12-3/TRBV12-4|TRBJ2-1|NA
CASSLTSGLYNEQFF
TGTGCCAGCAGTTTGACTAGCGGGTTGTACAATGAGCAGTTCTTC
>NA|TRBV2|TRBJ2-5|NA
CASRASAFQETQYF
TGTGCCAGCCGGGCTAGCGCCTTCCAAGAGACCCAGTACTTC
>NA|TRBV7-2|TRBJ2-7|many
CASSYVPGDYEQYF
TGTGCCAGCAGCTACGTCCCAGGCGACTACGAGCAGTACTTC
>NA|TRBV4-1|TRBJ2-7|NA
CASRYNLLGYEQYF
TGCGCCAGCAGGTACAACCTACTGGGGTACGAGCAGTACTTC
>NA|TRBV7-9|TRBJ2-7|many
CASSLDPGYYEQYF
TGTGCCAGCAGCTTAGACCCGGGGTACTACGAGCAGTACTTC
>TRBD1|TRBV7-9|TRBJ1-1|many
CASSLVGTGLGTEAFF
TGTGCCAGCAGCTTAGTCGGGACAGGGTTGGGGACTGAAGCTTTCTTT
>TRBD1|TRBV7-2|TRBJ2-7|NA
CASSELTLRDRDYEQYF
TGTGCCAGCAGCGAACTGACCCTCCGGGACAGGGACTACGAGCAGTACTTC
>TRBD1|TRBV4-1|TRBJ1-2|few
CASSQGDREWGYTF
TGCGCCAGCAGCCAAGGGGACAGGGAATGGGGCTACACCTTC
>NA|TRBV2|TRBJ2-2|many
CASRVSGNTGELFF
TGTGCCAGCAGGGTTAGCGGGAACACCGGGGAGCTGTTTTTT
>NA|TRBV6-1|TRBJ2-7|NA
CASTKQGSSEQYF
TGTGCCAGCACCAAGCAGGGATCCTCCGAGCAGTACTTC
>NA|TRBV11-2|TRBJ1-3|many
CASSFPQLTNTIYF
TGTGCCAGCAGCTTTCCACAGTTAACAAACACCATATATTTT
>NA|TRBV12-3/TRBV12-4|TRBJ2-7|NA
CASTLGLAKDEQYF
TGTGCCAGCACCCTGGGGCTAGCGAAGGACGAGCAGTACTTC
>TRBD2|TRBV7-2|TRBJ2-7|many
CASRQQGTSDYEQYF
TGTGCCAGCAGGCAGCAGGGGACTAGCGACTACGAGCAGTACTTC